The 5 T cell receptor beta chains below were found in one sample sequenced in a study of blood T cell repertoires in COVID-19. TCRdb keeps only in-frame clones here, not all; method: immunoSEQ multiplex PCR. The table lists roughly 400,000 clones, about nine tenths of them singletons. Material: PBMCs or T cells enriched from blood (not recorded which). The source of these receptors is a middle-aged woman who had been exposed to COVID-19.

The rearrangement uses TRBV19 and TRBJ1-2; 9 nucleotides align to TRBD1. The CDR3 sequence is 13 residues long. V lost 9 bases and J lost 4; bases outside the gene matches: 6. CDR1 and CDR2 from the germline V gene are LNHDA and SQIVND (reference sequence). CDR3 DNA: TGTGCCAGCGAGGGACAGGGCGGCTATGGCTACACCTTC. The encoded protein is CASEGQGGYGYTF.

This chain links TRBV9 with TRBJ2-3, with 9 bases fitting TRBD2. CDR1 is SGDLS, CDR2 YYNGEE, per germline. V shed 0 bases and J 3 bases; nucleotides not matched to a gene: 8. This CDR3 spans 17 amino acids. The chain's CDR3 is CASSVGGGGARTDTQYF. CDR3 bases: TGTGCCAGCAGCGTAGGAGGCGGGGGGGCCCGAACAGATACGCAGTATTTT.

The V call is TRBV12-1, the J call TRBJ2-7; TRBD1, as called in the table, went unchecked against the DNA. TRBV12-1 is listed as a pseudogene. The CDR3 contains 16 residues. The CDR3 loop reads CASPQKKEGHPYEQYF. CDR3 in DNA: TGTGCCAGTCCACAAAAGAAAGAGGGACACCCCTACGAGCAGTACTTC.

The chain combines TRBV21-1 with TRBJ1-2. TRBV21-1 is tagged as a pseudogene. This CDR3 is 15 amino acids long. CDR3 residues: CASSKCGQPDYGYTF. The CDR3 bases are TGTGCCAGCAGCAAATGCGGGCAGCCGGACTATGGCTACACCTTC.

This clone was found once. The chain has TRBV5-5 and TRBJ1-5, with 8 bases lining up with TRBD1. The CDR3 length is 15 residues. V lost 0 bases, J lost 7 bases, and 6 bases stayed unmatched. CDR1 and CDR2 (germline): SGHKS, YYEKEE (reference sequence). The CDR3 DNA is TGTGCCAGCAGCTTGGAGGACAGGGCACGGCAGCCCCAGCATTTT. Amino acids: CASSLEDRARQPQHF. Looking up the rest from reference TRBV5-5 and TRBJ1-5 gives the full variable domain: DAGVTQSPTHLIKTRGQQVTLRCSPISGHKSVSWYQQVLGQGPQFIFQYYEKEERGRGNFPDRFSARQFPNYSSELNVNALLLGDSALYLCASSLEDRARQPQHFGDGTRLSIL.